Sequencing of this TCR beta chain was carried out in a study of cytomegalovirus exposure and HLA in healthy donors. Researchers ran the PCR with 60 Vbeta and 13 Jbeta primers. Produced via immunoSEQ multiplex PCR; TCRdb's table is partial and in-frame only. With fewer than 100,000 clones in the sample, the ten largest clones hold less than 0.6%. Per germline, CDR1 SGHTA and CDR2 FQGNSA. The V end lost 4 bases, the J end lost 3 bases, and 7 bases lay between the germline ends. This CDR3 comprises 13 residues. Study results and limitations: Most of the TCR beta V segments (in an earlier analysis) were productive either about 87% or about 30% of the time.

The donors comprised healthy bone marrow donors. Regarding this clone: No antigen is known for it.

Sequenced: PBMCs. The chain couples TRBV7-2 to TRBJ2-1; tentative D call: TRBD2 (5 bases). The clonotype originates from a man between 45 and 60 years old in good health and CMV-seronegative. This CDR3 is CASSSAGYNEQFF. The CDR3 nucleotides are TGTGCCAGCAGCTCGGCGGGCTACAATGAGCAGTTCTTC.